This entry describes one T cell receptor beta chain. The target antigen is unknown. The record originates from a study of T cell repertoires in cytomegalovirus infection. On the study more broadly: As its CMV epitopes, the study selected recently identified HLA-C-restricted and well-studied HLA-B-restricted targets. Indications came from public TCR beta signatures; they pointed to CMV infection and to a matching HLA type. Study-wide results and caveats: Across the ex vivo response, the dominant clonotypes were HLA-C-restricted CMV-specific TCR beta clonotypes.

The V end was cut by 4 bases, the J end by 5 bases, with 18 bases between. The CDR3 sequence is 16 residues long. CDR1 is MNHGY, CDR2 SAAAGT, per germline. TCRdb passed the reads through MiXCR, listing each CDR3 protein once. The profile shows about 920,000 distinct CDR3 sequences, less than 35% of them singletons. Sequenced here: cultured CD8+ T cells from PBMCs, sampled from culture after CMV antigen stimulation. The sequence derives from a human donor in good health (CMV status not recorded). Some clones in this sample may be carry-over from other donors' samples. V gene TRBV6-8 combines with J gene TRBJ1-5; the D is unclear. CDR3 nucleotides: TGTGCCAGCAGTTCCCATGGGTCGACTGGGCATCAGCCCCAGCATTTT. Amino acids: CASSSHGSTGHQPQHF.